The clone carrying this T cell receptor beta chain was observed many times. This entry is derived from a study of breast tumors, draining lymph nodes, adjacent tissues. Axillary draining lymph nodes of breast cancer patients supplied the node samples. This CDR3 has 12 residues. Germline CDR1 and CDR2: LNHDA and SQIVND (reference sequence). V was trimmed by 5 bases and J by 8 bases, leaving 12 bases between them. TCRdb analysed the multiplex PCR reads with MiXCR anew, one entry per CDR3 protein. This repertoire shows around 290,000 distinct CDR3 sequences, 30% found once; its top ten account for under 1.2%.

The sequenced material came from axillary lymph node tissue. The sequence was obtained from a female donor with breast cancer. Some clones in this sample may be carry-over from other donors' samples. This rearrangement joins TRBV19 to TRBJ1-2; D is unresolved. In nucleotides, the CDR3 is TGTGCCAGTAGTGTTGGGCCGGGCGGCTACACCTTC. Protein: CASSVGPGGYTF.